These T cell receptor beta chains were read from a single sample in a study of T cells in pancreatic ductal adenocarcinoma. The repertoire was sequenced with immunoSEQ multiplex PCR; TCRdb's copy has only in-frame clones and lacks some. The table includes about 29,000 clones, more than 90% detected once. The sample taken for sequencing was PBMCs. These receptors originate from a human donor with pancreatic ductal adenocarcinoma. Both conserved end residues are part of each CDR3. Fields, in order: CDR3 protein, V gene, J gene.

CASRPAGTSGSSEQYF,TRBV11-3,TRBJ2-7
CASRTGGYNEQFF,TRBV6-1,TRBJ2-1
CASSLRGTGGITDTQYF,TRBV28,TRBJ2-3
CASSPWGGVSIDGYTF,TRBV9,TRBJ1-2
CASSAAPNTEAFF,TRBV9,TRBJ1-1
CASSPISGRTDTQYF,TRBV11-2,TRBJ2-3
CASSIIGRGRQETQYF,TRBV19,TRBJ2-5
CASSRAVGANNYGYTF,TRBV19,TRBJ1-2
CASSQDLSGRGANGYTF,TRBV4-3,TRBJ1-2
CASSQDSRESSYEQYF,TRBV4-1,TRBJ2-7
CASGGGLSNEQFF,TRBV12-5,TRBJ2-1
CASSEVGQGGDTIYF,TRBV6-1,TRBJ1-3
CASSQEVNQPQHF,TRBV2,TRBJ1-5
CASKQGSEKLFF,TRBV25-1,TRBJ1-4
CASSQEVAGNTIYF,TRBV11-3,TRBJ1-3
CASSFRREQPQHF,TRBV7-2,TRBJ1-5
CASSLTTTPWLQFF,TRBV28,TRBJ2-1
CASSQEGNTEAFF,TRBV14,TRBJ1-1
CASSVGVAPTDTQYF,TRBV9,TRBJ2-3
CASSSRTGVLYGYTF,TRBV6-5,TRBJ1-2
CSSAPIVSYNEQFF,TRBV29-1,TRBJ2-1
CASSLDRGYPTDTQYF,TRBV11-1,TRBJ2-3
CASSQENRGFNEKLFF,TRBV5-4,TRBJ1-4
CASSPRPWTGGRAFF,TRBV6-4,TRBJ1-1
CASSLVAETQYF,TRBV7-9,TRBJ2-5
CASSFRRVNTEAFF,TRBV27,TRBJ1-1
CASRGGAVAGEQYF,TRBV2,TRBJ2-7
CASRDGTGAKETQYF,TRBV7-9,TRBJ2-5
CALVPSTSGRVRGSDTQYF,TRBV21-1,TRBJ2-3
CASSRGQGDGYTF,TRBV6-6,TRBJ1-2
CASSKARQGRNSRGEKLFF,TRBV21-1,TRBJ1-4
CASSLAGTSYGYTF,TRBV5-1,TRBJ1-2
CASSLGPSGRAKETQYF,TRBV7-2,TRBJ2-5
CASSYSIRSNTEAFF,TRBV6-5,TRBJ1-1
CASSLAGTSGSPAKNIQYF,TRBV5-1,TRBJ2-4
CASSRTPEQYF,TRBV2,TRBJ2-7
CASRRRREGGGYTF,TRBV6-5,TRBJ1-2
CASRLGGSNQPQHF,TRBV19,TRBJ1-5
CASSRRQFNYEQYF,TRBV11-3,TRBJ2-7
CASSLTGSMNTEAFF,TRBV14,TRBJ1-1
CAWSEGYSNQPQHF,TRBV30,TRBJ1-5
CASSELPPDGYTF,TRBV6-1,TRBJ1-2
CASSNGTGGDTEAFF,TRBV21-1,TRBJ1-1
CASSDVSSWKQFF,TRBV2,TRBJ2-1
CASSFLGGSLETQYF,TRBV7-9,TRBJ2-5
CASSVGRSSTEQYF,TRBV9,TRBJ2-7
CASSSSRGTNEKLFF,TRBV19,TRBJ1-4
CASGLVGPTEAFF,TRBV12-5,TRBJ1-1
CASSQQGGYEQYF,TRBV4-1,TRBJ2-7
CASSLSRLLETQYF,TRBV7-9,TRBJ2-5